Presented here are 7 T cell receptor beta chains from one specimen sequenced in a study of blood T cell repertoires in COVID-19. The data were produced by immunoSEQ multiplex PCR, yet TCRdb's version contains in-frame clones alone and is incomplete. The sample gives 200,000 or so clones, roughly 87% of which show up once; 1.9% is in the top ten. Specimen: peripheral blood. These receptors all come from a man aged 40-55 years with active or convalescent COVID-19.

The chain couples TRBV28 to TRBJ2-3, with 7 nucleotides matching TRBD1. This CDR3 region has 13 residues. CDR1 MDHEN and CDR2 SYDVKM come from the germline V gene. With 7 bases clipped from V and 4 bases from J, the junction kept 5 bases outside the gene matches. The CDR3 DNA reads TGTGCCAGCACCAGACAGGGCCCAGATACGCAGTATTTT. Translating it yields CASTRQGPDTQYF.

The genes are TRBV3-1 (or the pseudogene TRBV3-2) and TRBJ1-1; maybe TRBD1 (5 bases). CDR1 is LGHDT and CDR2 is YNNKEL in the germline V gene (reference sequence). This CDR3 contains 13 residues. The V end was cut by 3 bases, the J end by 3 bases, with 8 bases between. The CDR3 nucleotides read TGTGCCAGCAGCCACGACAGTGACACTGAAGCTTTCTTT. Its protein is CASSHDSDTEAFF.

This rearrangement joins TRBV28 to TRBJ1-6; D remains unclear. V gave up 3 bases and J gave up 0 bases, with 21 bases separating them. Germline V gene lookup returns CDR1 MDHEN and CDR2 SYDVKM. The CDR3 consists of 20 residues. CDR3 DNA sequence: TGTGCCAGCAGTTTCCGGCTTTTCTCAGGACTTAGCTCCTATAATTCACCCCTCCACTTT. Its protein product is CASSFRLFSGLSSYNSPLHF.

This clone was observed a single time. This sequence joins TRBV18 and TRBJ2-2; possibly TRBD2 for D (7 bases). The CDR3 runs to 17 residues. Trimming took 5 bases from V and 0 from J, leaving 16 bases between them. CDR1 is KGHSH, CDR2 LQKENI, per germline. CDR3 DNA: TGTGCCAGCTCAGCCCTGGGGGGGCTATCGAACACCGGGGAGCTGTTTTTT. It is translated as CASSALGGLSNTGELFF.

The rearrangement uses TRBV15 and TRBJ1-1, with D tentatively TRBD1 (5 bases). This CDR3 has 13 residues. Germline-derived CDR1 and CDR2 are LNHNV and YYDKDF (reference sequence). The germline V and J ends were trimmed by 8 bases and 1 base, with 11 bases remaining between them. DNA for the CDR3: TGTGCCACCGGGGGGGAGGCGAACACTGAAGCTTTCTTT. Translation gives CATGGEANTEAFF.

The rearrangement uses TRBV19 and TRBJ1-1, with 8 bases that match TRBD1. V lost 4 bases and J lost 3; bases outside the gene matches: 10. The germline CDR1 and CDR2 sequences are LNHDA and SQIVND (reference sequence). CDR3 length: 16 amino acids. In DNA form, the CDR3 reads TGTGCCAGTAGTAACCTTCGGACAGGGTTGGACACTGAAGCTTTCTTT. This translates into CASSNLRTGLDTEAFF. Full variable domain (rest looked up from reference TRBV19 and TRBJ1-1): DGGITQSPKYLFRKEGQNVTLSCEQNLNHDAMYWYRQDPGQGLRLIYYSQIVNDFQKGDIAEGYSVSREKKESFPLTVTSAQKNPTAFYLCASSNLRTGLDTEAFFGQGTRLTVV.

In its sample, this clone was seen once. V usage is TRBV12-3 or TRBV12-4 and J usage is TRBJ2-1; D is unresolved. Trimming pared 7 bases from V and 8 bases from J, leaving 12 bases between. This CDR3 has 12 residues. This CDR3 reads CASMRRSYEQFF. DNA of the CDR3: TGTGCCAGCATGCGTAGGAGCTATGAGCAGTTCTTC.